A single sample gave rise to the 23 T cell receptor beta chains below, sequenced in a study of OX40 agonist ivuxolimab in advanced cancers. Data came from immunoSEQ multiplex PCR; TCRdb stores just in-frame clones and leaves some out. The sample yields approximately 100,000 clones, about 91% seen once. The sequencing here drew on CD4+ or CD8+ T cells sorted from blood, taken in a trial of the OX40 agonist ivuxolimab. All receptors derive from an adult with an advanced solid tumor such as melanoma, head and neck, liver or kidney cancer.

The V and J genes are TRBV29-1 and TRBJ2-5; the D gene could be TRBD1 or TRBD2 (5 bases each). Germline assignment: CDR1 SQVTM and CDR2 ANQGSEA. CDR3 size: 14 residues. Trimming left V 0 bases short and J 0 bases short, with 8 bases between. CDR3 sequence (DNA): TGCAGCGTTGAAGATCGGGACCACCAAGAGACCCAGTACTTC. Amino acid sequence: CSVEDRDHQETQYF. Variable domain in full (rest from reference TRBV29-1 and TRBJ2-5): SAVISQKPSRDICQRGTSLTIQCQVDSQVTMMFWYRQQPGQSLTLIATANQGSEATYESGFVIDKFPISRPNLTFSTLTVSNMSPEDSSIYLCSVEDRDHQETQYFGPGTRLLVL.

The chain links TRBV2 to TRBJ1-2; D is possibly TRBD1 (6 bases). Per the germline V gene, CDR1 is SNHLY and CDR2 is FYNNEI. CDR3 length equals 14 residues. V was shortened by 7 bases and J by 4 bases, with 16 bases between the two germline ends. CDR3 coding DNA: TGTGCCAGCAAAAAAATCAGGGGAGGCTATGGCTACACCTTC. It encodes CASKKIRGGYGYTF.

Of note for this clone: Other DNA sequences in this specimen translate into the identical CDR3. This chain joins TRBV6-1 and TRBJ1-5, with 7 bases fitting TRBD1. V dropped 3 bases and J dropped 0; count of bases not matched to a gene: 5. CDR1 is MNHNS, CDR2 SASEGT, per germline. This CDR3 is built from 16 residues. The CDR3 coding sequence is TGTGCCAGCAGTGAGGGGACAGCTTATAGCAATCAGCCCCAGCATTTT. This gives the protein CASSEGTAYSNQPQHF.

V gene TRBV29-1 combines with J gene TRBJ1-1; D may be TRBD1 (6 bases). CDR1 and CDR2 (germline): SQVTM, ANQGSEA. CDR3 length: 13 residues. The V end lost 4 bases, the J end lost 3 bases, and 12 bases lay between the germline ends. The CDR3 loop is CSVVAGQYTEAFF. As DNA, the CDR3 is TGCAGCGTTGTGGCGGGACAATACACTGAAGCTTTCTTT.

This chain connects TRBV19 to TRBJ2-3, with no clear D. CDR1 and CDR2 (germline): LNHDA, SQIVND (reference sequence). The CDR3 sequence is 13 residues long. Trimming took 5 bases from V and 1 from J, leaving 7 bases between them. This chain's CDR3 is CASSEQGTDTQYF. In DNA form, the CDR3 reads TGTGCCAGTAGTGAGCAGGGCACAGATACGCAGTATTTT.

The J gene is TRBJ2-4, the V gene TRBV6-5; D not certain. Germline V lookup: CDR1 MNHEY, CDR2 SVGAGI. Trimming removed 8 bases at V and 6 bases at J, with 11 bases between. The CDR3 is 12 residues long. The chain's CDR3 is CASANNINIQYF. DNA for the CDR3: TGTGCCAGCGCAAATAACATAAACATTCAGTACTTC.

This chain uses TRBV9 with TRBJ2-7, with D unresolved. CDR3 length: 14 residues. The germline gives CDR1 SGDLS, CDR2 YYNGEE. V lost 0 bases and J 6 bases, leaving 13 bases between the germline ends. The DNA of the CDR3 is TGTGCCAGCAGCGTAGGAACACTAAGGGTCGAGCAGTACTTC. Translating it yields CASSVGTLRVEQYF.

V usage is TRBV6-6 and J usage is TRBJ1-4; D is unresolved. The V gene's germline CDR1 is MNHNY and CDR2 SVGAGI (reference sequence). The CDR3 spans 15 residues. Deletions cut 1 base from V and 7 bases from J, with 13 bases between. In DNA, the CDR3 is TGTGCCAGCAGTTACTTGGCGCGTGTGGGTGAAAAACTGTTTTTT. Protein product: CASSYLARVGEKLFF.

The chain recombines TRBV9 with TRBJ2-2; D may correspond to TRBD1 or TRBD2 (6 bases each). This CDR3 contains 15 residues. Germline V gene sequence: CDR1 SGDLS, CDR2 YYNGEE. Trimming cost V 0 bases and J 5 bases, with 11 bases left between them. This CDR3 reads CASSVGLGGTGELFF. The CDR3 coding sequence is TGTGCCAGCAGCGTAGGGCTAGGGGGGACCGGGGAGCTGTTTTTT.

The rearrangement links TRBV5-1 to TRBJ1-1, with TRBD1 as a possible D gene (6 bases). The germline gives CDR1 SGHRS, CDR2 YFSETQ. The CDR3 loop spans 15 amino acids. Trimming removed 0 bases from V and 3 bases from J, with 12 bases in between. CDR3 coding DNA: TGCGCCAGCAGCTTGGAACAGGGAGTTTACACTGAAGCTTTCTTT. This encodes CASSLEQGVYTEAFF.

The V gene is TRBV7-9, the J gene TRBJ1-1, with a weak D call TRBD1 (5 bases). In germline, CDR1 is SEHNR, CDR2 FQNEAQ (reference sequence). The CDR3 runs 13 residues. V was cut by 5 bases and J by 12 bases, with 19 bases left in between. The CDR3 spells CASSGPGGDLTFF. CDR3 coding DNA: TGTGCCAGCAGCGGTCCTGGGGGGGATTTGACTTTCTTT.

V usage is TRBV2 and J usage is TRBJ1-5; perhaps TRBD1 as D (5 bases). Germline CDR1 SNHLY, CDR2 FYNNEI. The length of the CDR3 is 15 residues. V shed 0 bases and J shed 4 bases, with 10 bases lying between them. The CDR3 sequence is CASSEALGGNQPQHF. In DNA form, the CDR3 reads TGTGCCAGCAGTGAAGCGCTTGGGGGGAATCAGCCCCAGCATTTT.

This chain joins TRBV5-4 and TRBJ2-7, with 7 positions matching TRBD2. The CDR3 runs to 14 residues. J gave up 1 base and V 3 bases, and 4 bases lay outside the gene matches. Germline lookup yields CDR1 SGHNT and CDR2 YYREEE (reference sequence). The CDR3 here is CASSSEAGSYEQYF. The CDR3 bases are TGTGCCAGCAGCTCTGAAGCGGGGTCCTACGAGCAGTACTTC. Looking up the rest from reference TRBV5-4 and TRBJ2-7 gives the full variable domain: ETGVTQSPTHLIKTRGQQVTLRCSSQSGHNTVSWYQQALGQGPQFIFQYYREEENGRGNFPPRFSGLQFPNYSSELNVNALELDDSALYLCASSSEAGSYEQYFGPGTRLTVT.

This chain uses TRBV9 with TRBJ1-1, with a tentative D call TRBD1 (6 bases). V lost 4 bases to trimming and J lost 1 base, with 14 bases between them. This CDR3 is 15 amino acids long. Germline V gene sequence: CDR1 SGDLS, CDR2 YYNGEE. The chain's CDR3 is CASSLSPGQNTEAFF. Written as DNA, the CDR3 is TGTGCCAGCAGCTTATCTCCGGGACAGAACACTGAAGCTTTCTTT.

The chain employs TRBV5-1 and TRBJ2-5; D unresolved. The germline V gene encodes CDR1 SGHRS and CDR2 YFSETQ. This CDR3 spans 12 amino acids. The V end was cut by 4 bases, the J end by 2 bases, with 6 bases between. The CDR3 sequence is CASSVEQETQYF. As DNA, the CDR3 is TGCGCCAGCAGCGTAGAACAAGAGACCCAGTACTTC.

The V and J genes are TRBV7-2 and TRBJ2-2; 10 bases align to TRBD2. Germline V lookup: CDR1 SGHTA, CDR2 FQGNSA. V lost 5 bases, J lost 6 bases, and 3 bases stayed unmatched. The CDR3 has 14 residues. CDR3 amino acids: CASSKRGGAGELFF. CDR3 sequence (DNA): TGTGCCAGCAGCAAGCGGGGGGGCGCCGGGGAGCTGTTTTTT.

The chain combines TRBV9 with TRBJ2-6; D is possibly TRBD1 (5 bases). V was cut by 4 bases and J by 4 bases, with 12 bases left in between. The CDR3 is made up of 15 amino acids. Germline CDR1 and CDR2: SGDLS and YYNGEE. In DNA form, the CDR3 reads TGTGCCAGCAGCTCCGACAGCAGGGGGGCCAACGTCCTGACTTTC. It yields the protein CASSSDSRGANVLTF.

This clone was seen just once. This sequence joins TRBV5-1 and TRBJ2-1; D is unclear. Germline values: CDR1 SGHRS, CDR2 YFSETQ. CDR3 length: 15 residues. Trimming cost V 0 bases and J 6 bases, with 13 bases left between them. CDR3: CASSLGPDQTNEQFF. The DNA for the CDR3 is TGCGCCAGCAGCTTGGGTCCGGATCAAACCAATGAGCAGTTCTTC.

This sequence joins TRBV7-3 and TRBJ2-5; 7 bases are a match to TRBD2. This CDR3 region has 15 residues. Germline values: CDR1 SGHTA, CDR2 FQGTGA. J lost 2 bases, V lost 1 base, and 4 bases had no gene match. This chain's CDR3 is CASSLMGGLQETQYF. In DNA, the CDR3 is TGTGCCAGCAGCTTAATGGGGGGACTACAAGAGACCCAGTACTTC.

This clone was observed once. The chain couples TRBV2 to TRBJ1-5; 7 bases are shared with TRBD1. Looked up from germline, CDR1 is SNHLY and CDR2 is FYNNEI. V shed 8 bases, J shed 5 bases, and the junction held 6 bases outside the gene matches. The CDR3 spans 13 residues. The CDR3 DNA reads TGTGCCAGCTCCAGGGGGGTGGATCAGCCCCAGCATTTT. This gives the protein CASSRGVDQPQHF.

In nucleotides, the CDR3 is TGTGCCAGCAGCTCCTCATTAGGAAACATTCAGTACTTC. Its protein is CASSSSLGNIQYF. The chain joins TRBV7-9 to TRBJ2-4; D unresolved. The CDR3 loop spans 13 amino acids. V lost 4 bases and J 6 bases, leaving 10 bases between the germline ends. CDR1 is SEHNR and CDR2 is FQNEAQ in the germline V gene (reference sequence).

The chain employs TRBV11-2 and TRBJ2-5, with D perhaps matching TRBD2 (7 bases). V was trimmed by 1 base and J by 9 bases, leaving 21 bases between them. Looked up from germline, CDR1 is SGHAT and CDR2 is FQNNGV. The CDR3 contains 16 residues. DNA of the CDR3: TGTGCCAGCAGCTTAGTACAGGGAGGGGCAAGATGGTCCCAGTACTTC. Translating gives CASSLVQGGARWSQYF.

V usage is TRBV23-1 and J usage is TRBJ2-7; the D call may be TRBD1 or TRBD2 (5 bases each). TRBV23-1 is an ORF, and what it does is uncertain. V lost 3 bases and J 0 bases, leaving 21 bases between the germline ends. The length of the CDR3 is 18 residues. The CDR3 loop reads CASSHSEGKGTGSYEQYF. The CDR3 DNA is TGCGCCAGCAGTCACTCCGAGGGAAAGGGGACGGGCTCCTACGAGCAGTACTTC.